This T cell receptor beta chain was identified during a study of OX40 agonist ivuxolimab in advanced cancers. The overall study: Ivuxolimab, which patients received intravenously every 2 weeks, was dosed at 0.01 to 10 mg/kg. The study reported partial responses in three patients: one hepatocellular carcinoma, two cutaneous melanoma.

Findings of the study overall: Both blood CD4+ and CD8+ T cells showed clonal growth by week 6 at 0.1 to 3.0 mg/kg.

From germline, CDR1 is LGHNA and CDR2 YSLEER. With 5 bases removed from V and 4 bases from J, the gap between germline ends came to 15 bases. The CDR3 has 14 residues. In the case of this clone: Its antigen is as yet unknown.

Samples were taken at baseline and on day 1 of cycles 4 and 7. Assay used: immunoSEQ multiplex PCR; TCRdb lists only in-frame clones, some missing. The sample lists 40,000 to 55,000 clones, about 89% occurring once. The receptor was derived from an adult with an advanced solid tumor such as melanoma, head and neck, liver or kidney cancer. The specimen was CD4+ or CD8+ T cells sorted from blood, collected in a trial of the OX40 agonist ivuxolimab. This sequence joins TRBV4-3 and TRBJ2-7; D possibly corresponds to TRBD1 (6 bases). The CDR3 nucleotides read TGCGCCAGCAGCACGAATACCCAGGGGTACGAGCAGTACTTC. The encoded protein is CASSTNTQGYEQYF.